Presented here are 9 T cell receptor beta chains from one specimen sequenced in a study of T-cell memory formation after mild COVID-19. Each CDR3 protein gets one entry after TCRdb re-called the 5' RACE reads with MiXCR. The table records approximately 400,000 distinct CDR3 sequences, roughly 17% of them present only once. Sequenced sample: PBMCs or a T cell subset sorted from them (not recorded which). Receptor source: a man younger than 30 who had mild COVID-19 (a few samples of this study predate the infection). Cell type and time point are not known.

CDR3 nucleotide sequence: TGTGCCAGCAGCTTTAGTCACAATGAGCAGTTCTTC. This gives the protein CASSFSHNEQFF. This chain links TRBV7-2 with TRBJ2-1, with unresolved D. Germline CDR1 is SGHTA and CDR2 is FQGNSA. This CDR3 has 12 residues. V dropped 3 bases and J dropped 5 bases, with 5 bases sitting between them.

The CDR3 DNA reads as TGCGCCAGCAGCCATGACAGGGTAAGAGATACGCAGTATTTT. Translation gives CASSHDRVRDTQYF. The V call is TRBV4-3, the J call TRBJ2-3; TRBD1 matches 7 bases. There are 14 residues in the CDR3. Germline CDR1 is LGHNA and CDR2 is YSLEER. The junction had 5 bases not matched to a gene; V was cut back by 3 bases and J by 5 bases.

The rearrangement joins TRBV6-6 to TRBJ2-5, with D possibly being TRBD1 (7 bases). V was shortened by 5 bases and J by 2 bases, with 12 bases between the two germline ends. The CDR3 totals 14 residues. Germline loops: CDR1 MNHNY, CDR2 SVGAGI (reference sequence). CDR3 sequence: CASSGGTAQETQYF. CDR3 sequence (DNA): TGTGCCAGCAGTGGAGGGACAGCACAAGAGACCCAGTACTTC.

Ten or more counts support this clonotype. An end of the junction does not agree with germline; a read error may underlie this. The chain has TRBV6-4 and TRBJ2-1; 7 bases agree with TRBD2. The length of the CDR3 is 12 residues. CDR1 is MRHNA and CDR2 is SNTAGT in the germline V gene. Here the CDR3 DNA reads TGTGCCAGCAGTGACTCGGGGGGGTCCCCACACTTC. Amino acids: CASSDSGGSPHF.

Many counts were recorded for this clonotype. The chain links TRBV29-1 to TRBJ2-5, with D possibly called TRBD1 or TRBD2 (6 bases each). The CDR3 is 13 amino acids. Trimming stripped 8 bases from V and 3 bases from J, with 16 bases between. Germline V lookup: CDR1 SQVTM, CDR2 ANQGSEA. The chain's CDR3 is CSTQRGAEETQYF. CDR3 coding DNA: TGCAGCACCCAAAGGGGGGCGGAAGAGACCCAGTACTTC.

The gene calls are TRBV7-2 and TRBJ2-5; D gene uncertain. This CDR3 region has 13 residues. Trimming pared 3 bases from V and 1 base from J, leaving 6 bases between. CDR1 and CDR2 from the germline V gene are SGHTA and FQGNSA. This CDR3 reads CASSLYTQETQYF. The DNA of the CDR3 is TGTGCCAGCAGCTTGTACACCCAAGAGACCCAGTACTTC.

This clonotype was seen a handful of times. The chain recombines TRBV7-2 with TRBJ1-5, with no clear D. V was cut by 1 base and J by 10 bases, with 14 bases left in between. CDR1 SGHTA and CDR2 FQGNSA come from the germline V gene. This CDR3 has 14 residues. Here the CDR3 reads CASSLVRATSPQHF. The CDR3 nucleotides are TGTGCCAGCAGCTTAGTCCGGGCGACGTCCCCCCAGCATTTT.

The chain carries TRBV7-7 and TRBJ2-3, with D perhaps TRBD2 (6 bases). V lost 2 bases and J 2 bases, leaving 8 bases between the germline ends. The V gene's germline CDR1 is SSHAT and CDR2 FNYEAQ (reference sequence). The CDR3 is made up of 14 amino acids. CDR3 loop: CASSLSGFTDTQYF. The CDR3 nucleotides read TGTGCCAGCAGCTTAAGCGGGTTCACAGATACGCAGTATTTT.

This clonotype appeared many times. V usage is TRBV9 and J usage is TRBJ2-1; D is unresolved. The CDR3 spans 16 residues. CDR1 is SGDLS and CDR2 is YYNGEE in the germline V gene. Trimming cost V 3 bases and J 0 bases, with 13 bases left between them. The CDR3 sequence: CASSGPPASSYNEQFF. DNA for the CDR3: TGTGCCAGCAGCGGGCCCCCTGCGAGCTCCTACAATGAGCAGTTCTTC.